This T cell receptor (beta chain) was recovered during a study of blood T cells in healthy people across ages. This clonotype occurred many times. Primed by a sample-barcoded 5' primer and a J-beta primer mix, a second PCR proceeded for about 7 to 12 cycles. TCRdb independently ran MiXCR on the 5' RACE reads; one entry per CDR3 protein. In the table there are approximately 700,000 distinct CDR3 sequences, about 34% of which are singletons. Source material: blood. The source is a woman aged 80 or over in good health.

CDR3 sequence (DNA): TGCGCCAGCAGCTTGAATGGGGACTCCTACGAGCAGTACTTC. It is translated as CASSLNGDSYEQYF. The genes are TRBV5-1 and TRBJ2-7; no clear D. Trimming took off 1 base at V and 0 bases at J, with 8 bases between the two ends. The germline gives CDR1 SGHRS, CDR2 YFSETQ. The length of the CDR3 is 14 residues.